This TCR beta chain is drawn from a study of shared clonotypes between healthy human individuals. Findings of the study overall: It was observed that about 5% of naive CD4 clonotypes were shared across a handful of donors. Despite large depth, rarefaction showed incomplete sorted-subset sequencing.

This CDR3 is built from 14 residues. V dropped 0 bases and J dropped 13; count of bases not matched to a gene: 12. From germline, CDR1 is SGDLS and CDR2 YYNGEE. Assay used: immunoSEQ multiplex PCR; TCRdb lists only in-frame clones, some missing. The sample holds about 2 million clones, approximately 95% seen once. Donors were Caucasian adults residing in Nashville, Tennessee, USA. CD4+ cells underwent separation, giving CD45RA+ naive and CD45RA-negative memory subsets. This clone was counted only a few times. Its antigen is not identified. The sequencing sample was made of naive CD4+ T cells sorted from blood. The subset: CD45RA+ positively selected. The clonotype originates from a man aged 18 to 29 in good health. J is TRBJ1-2 and V is TRBV9, with 7 nucleotides matching TRBD1. Written as DNA, the CDR3 is TGTGCCAGCAGCGTAGATTTAGAGACAGGGCAGAGCACCTTC. Translated: CASSVDLETGQSTF.